This TCR beta chain was documented in a study of blood T cell repertoires in COVID-19. Study context: Sites in the United States, Italy and Spain provided acute and convalescent COVID-19 samples. The cDNA or gDNA used as material had been derived from T cells, B-cell-depleted T cells, or PBMCs.

The CDR3 runs to 13 residues. Germline V lookup: CDR1 WSHSY, CDR2 SAAADI. V lost 5 bases to trimming and J lost 11 bases, with 16 bases between them. Per the authors' pipeline: Cell counts per sample came from amplifying reference gene primers. The assay was immunoSEQ multiplex PCR, and TCRdb's table has in-frame clones only and misses some. V, J and clone size derive from that table, while D and trimming were established from the DNA sequence. This table holds about 150,000 clones, about four fifths found once. The clonotype was recovered from an elderly woman with acute or convalescent COVID-19. The specimen sequenced was peripheral blood. The rearrangement joins TRBV10-2 to TRBJ1-5; tentatively, D is TRBD1 (6 bases). CDR3 sequence reads: CASSPTDRLAQHF. CDR3 bases: TGCGCCAGCAGTCCTACCGACAGGTTGGCCCAGCATTTT.